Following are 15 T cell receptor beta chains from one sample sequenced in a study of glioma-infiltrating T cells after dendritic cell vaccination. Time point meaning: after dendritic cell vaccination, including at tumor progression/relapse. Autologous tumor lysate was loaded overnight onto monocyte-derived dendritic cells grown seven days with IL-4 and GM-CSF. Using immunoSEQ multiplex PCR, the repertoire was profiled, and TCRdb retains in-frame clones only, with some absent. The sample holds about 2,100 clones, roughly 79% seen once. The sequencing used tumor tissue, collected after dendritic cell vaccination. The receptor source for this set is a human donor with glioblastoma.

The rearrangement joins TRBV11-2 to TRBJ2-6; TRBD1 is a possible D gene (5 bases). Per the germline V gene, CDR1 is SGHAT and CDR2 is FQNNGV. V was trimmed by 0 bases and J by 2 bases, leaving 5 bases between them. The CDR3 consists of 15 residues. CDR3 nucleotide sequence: TGTGCCAGCAGCTTAGACAGGGCTGGGGCCAACGTCCTGACTTTC. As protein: CASSLDRAGANVLTF. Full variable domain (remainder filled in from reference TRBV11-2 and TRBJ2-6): EAGVAQSPRYKIIEKRQSVAFWCNPISGHATLYWYQQILGQGPKLLIQFQNNGVVDDSQLPKDRFSAERLKGVDSTLKIQPAKLEDSAVYLCASSLDRAGANVLTFGAGSRLTVL.

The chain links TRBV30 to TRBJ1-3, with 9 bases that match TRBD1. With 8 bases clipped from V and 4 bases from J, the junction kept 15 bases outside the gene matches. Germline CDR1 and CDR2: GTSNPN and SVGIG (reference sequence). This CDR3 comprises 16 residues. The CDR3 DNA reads TGTGCCCGGTCGACCCCACAGGGGGCGAGAGGAAACACCATATATTTT. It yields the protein CARSTPQGARGNTIYF.

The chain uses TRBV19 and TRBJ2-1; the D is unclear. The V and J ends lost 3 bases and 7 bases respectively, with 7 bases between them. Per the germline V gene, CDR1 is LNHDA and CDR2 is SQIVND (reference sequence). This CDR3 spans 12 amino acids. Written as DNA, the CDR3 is TGTGCCAGTAGTATTCTCGGGAATGAGCAGTTCTTC. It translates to CASSILGNEQFF.

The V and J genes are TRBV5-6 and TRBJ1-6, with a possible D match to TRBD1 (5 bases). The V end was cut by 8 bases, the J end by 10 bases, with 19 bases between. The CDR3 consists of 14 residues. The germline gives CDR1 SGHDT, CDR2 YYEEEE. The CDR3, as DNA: TGTGCCAGTCAACTCCTCGGGGGACTGTCACCCCTCCACTTT. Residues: CASQLLGGLSPLHF.

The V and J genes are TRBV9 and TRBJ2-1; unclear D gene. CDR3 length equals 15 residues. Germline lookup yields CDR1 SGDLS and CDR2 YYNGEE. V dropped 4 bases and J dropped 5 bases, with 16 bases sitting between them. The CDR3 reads CASSSPGGSHNEQFF. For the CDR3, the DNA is TGTGCCAGCAGCTCTCCCGGCGGATCTCACAATGAGCAGTTCTTC.

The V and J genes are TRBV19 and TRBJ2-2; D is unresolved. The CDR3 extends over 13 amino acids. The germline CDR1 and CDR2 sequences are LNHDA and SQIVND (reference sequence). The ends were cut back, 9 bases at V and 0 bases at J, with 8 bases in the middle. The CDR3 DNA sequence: TGTGCCAGCCGTCGTCCGAACACCGGGGAGCTGTTTTTT. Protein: CASRRPNTGELFF.

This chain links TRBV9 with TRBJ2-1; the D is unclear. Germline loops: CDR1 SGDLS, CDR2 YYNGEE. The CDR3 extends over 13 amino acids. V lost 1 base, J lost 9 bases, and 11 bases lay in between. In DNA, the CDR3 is TGTGCCAGCAGCGTATACGAGCGTCGTGAGCAGTTCTTC. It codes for CASSVYERREQFF.

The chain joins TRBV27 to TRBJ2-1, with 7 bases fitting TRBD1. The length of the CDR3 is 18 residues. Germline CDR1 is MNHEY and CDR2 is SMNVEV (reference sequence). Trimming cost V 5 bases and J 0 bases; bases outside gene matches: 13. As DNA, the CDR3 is TGTGCCAGCAGTCCTCAAACGACAGGGCCGAGCTCCTACAATGAGCAGTTCTTC. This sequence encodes CASSPQTTGPSSYNEQFF.

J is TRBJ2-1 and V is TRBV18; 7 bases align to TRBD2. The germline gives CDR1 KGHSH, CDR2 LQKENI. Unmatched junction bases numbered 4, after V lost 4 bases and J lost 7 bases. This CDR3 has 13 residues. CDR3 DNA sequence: TGTGCCAGCTCACGCGGGAGAAGAAATGAGCAGTTCTTC. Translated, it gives CASSRGRRNEQFF.

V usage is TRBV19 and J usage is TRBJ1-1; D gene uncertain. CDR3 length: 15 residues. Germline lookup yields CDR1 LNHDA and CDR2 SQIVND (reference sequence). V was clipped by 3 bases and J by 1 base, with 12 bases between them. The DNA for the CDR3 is TGTGCCAGTAGTATCAAGGCGGGTGGGAACACTGAAGCTTTCTTT. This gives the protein CASSIKAGGNTEAFF. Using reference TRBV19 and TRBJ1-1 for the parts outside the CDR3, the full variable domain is DGGITQSPKYLFRKEGQNVTLSCEQNLNHDAMYWYRQDPGQGLRLIYYSQIVNDFQKGDIAEGYSVSREKKESFPLTVTSAQKNPTAFYLCASSIKAGGNTEAFFGQGTRLTVV.

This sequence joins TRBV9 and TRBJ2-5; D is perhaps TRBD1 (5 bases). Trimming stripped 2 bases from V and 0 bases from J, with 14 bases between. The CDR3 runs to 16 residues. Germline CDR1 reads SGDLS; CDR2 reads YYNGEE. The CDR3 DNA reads TGTGCCAGCAGCGTCCCCCGGTCAGGGAACCAAGAGACCCAGTACTTC. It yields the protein CASSVPRSGNQETQYF.

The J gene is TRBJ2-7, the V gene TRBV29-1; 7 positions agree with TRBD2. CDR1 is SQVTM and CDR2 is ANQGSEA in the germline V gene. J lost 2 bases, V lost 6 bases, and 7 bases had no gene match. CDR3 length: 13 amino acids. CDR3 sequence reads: CSVLTSLAYEQYF. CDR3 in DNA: TGCAGCGTACTGACTAGCCTAGCCTACGAGCAGTACTTC.

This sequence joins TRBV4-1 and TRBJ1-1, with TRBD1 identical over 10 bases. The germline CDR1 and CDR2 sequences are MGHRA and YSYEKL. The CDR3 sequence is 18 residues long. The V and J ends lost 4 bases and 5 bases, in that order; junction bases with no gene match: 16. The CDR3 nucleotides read TGCGCCAGCAGCCCGACGACCTTCGGACAGGGGGAGTATACTGAAGCTTTCTTT. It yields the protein CASSPTTFGQGEYTEAFF.

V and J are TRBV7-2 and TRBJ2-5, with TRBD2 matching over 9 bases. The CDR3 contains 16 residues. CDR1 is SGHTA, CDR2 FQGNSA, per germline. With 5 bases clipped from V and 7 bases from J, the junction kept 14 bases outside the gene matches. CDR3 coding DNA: TGTGCCAGCAGCCAAGCGGGAGGCAATGGGCGAGGGACCCAGTACTTC. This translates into CASSQAGGNGRGTQYF.

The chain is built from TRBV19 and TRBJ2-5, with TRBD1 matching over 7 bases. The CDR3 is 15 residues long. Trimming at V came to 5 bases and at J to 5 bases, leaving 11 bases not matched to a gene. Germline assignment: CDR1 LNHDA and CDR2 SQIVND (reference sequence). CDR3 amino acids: CASSDRTGRWETQYF. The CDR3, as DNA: TGTGCCAGTAGTGACCGGACAGGACGATGGGAGACCCAGTACTTC.